This T cell receptor (beta chain) was sequenced in a study of identical twins. Each CDR3 protein is one row after TCRdb ran MiXCR on the 5' RACE reads. The table includes around 570,000 distinct CDR3 sequences, around a tenth detected once. This CDR3 region has 14 residues. Between the trimmed V and J ends, which lost 1 base and 7 bases, there was a span of 11 bases. This same sample was also taken into another study, of yellow fever vaccine responses in identical twins.

The sequence was obtained from a young woman in good health. The V gene is TRBV12-3 or TRBV12-4, the J gene TRBJ2-1; D is possibly TRBD2 (5 bases). Material: PBMCs. CDR3 bases: TGTGCCAGCAGTTTAGGGGATACGGGGAATGAGCAGTTCTTC. It is translated as CASSLGDTGNEQFF.